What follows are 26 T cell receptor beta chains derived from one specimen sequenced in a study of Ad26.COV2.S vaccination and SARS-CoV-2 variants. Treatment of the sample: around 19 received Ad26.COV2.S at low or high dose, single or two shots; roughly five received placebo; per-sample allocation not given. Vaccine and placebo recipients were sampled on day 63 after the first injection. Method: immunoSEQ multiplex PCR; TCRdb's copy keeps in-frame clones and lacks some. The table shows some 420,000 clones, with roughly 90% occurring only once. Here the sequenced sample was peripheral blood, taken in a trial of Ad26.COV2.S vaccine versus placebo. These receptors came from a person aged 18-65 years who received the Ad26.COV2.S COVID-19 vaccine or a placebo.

CDR3 protein: CATSDLRGGETQYF. In DNA, the CDR3 is TGTGCCACCAGTGATTTGAGGGGTGGAGAGACCCAGTACTTC. The genes are TRBV24-1 and TRBJ2-5, with a weak D call TRBD1 (5 bases). Germline V gives CDR1 KGHDR, CDR2 SFDVKD. The CDR3 is 14 amino acids. The ends were cut back, 0 bases at V and 4 bases at J, with 8 bases in the middle.

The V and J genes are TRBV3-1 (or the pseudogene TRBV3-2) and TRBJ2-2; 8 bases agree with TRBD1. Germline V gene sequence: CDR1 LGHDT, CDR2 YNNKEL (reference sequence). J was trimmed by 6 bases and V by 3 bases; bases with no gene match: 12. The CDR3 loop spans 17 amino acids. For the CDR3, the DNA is TGTGCCAGCAGCCATAGAAGGCAGGGGGCCAAGGCCGGGGAGCTGTTTTTT. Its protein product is CASSHRRQGAKAGELFF.

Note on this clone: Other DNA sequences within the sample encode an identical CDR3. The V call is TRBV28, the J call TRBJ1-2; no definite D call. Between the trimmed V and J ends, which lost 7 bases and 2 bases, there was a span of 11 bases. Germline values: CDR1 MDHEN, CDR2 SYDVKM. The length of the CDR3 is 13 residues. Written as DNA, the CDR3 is TGTGCCAGCACCCCTGGGAGAAACTATGGCTACACCTTC. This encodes CASTPGRNYGYTF.

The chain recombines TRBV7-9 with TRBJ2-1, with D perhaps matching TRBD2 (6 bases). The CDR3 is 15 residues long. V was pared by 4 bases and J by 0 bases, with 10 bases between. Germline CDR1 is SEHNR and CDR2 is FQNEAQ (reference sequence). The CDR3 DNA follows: TGTGCCAGCAGCTCGGACTACAGCTCCTACAATGAGCAGTTCTTC. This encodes CASSSDYSSYNEQFF.

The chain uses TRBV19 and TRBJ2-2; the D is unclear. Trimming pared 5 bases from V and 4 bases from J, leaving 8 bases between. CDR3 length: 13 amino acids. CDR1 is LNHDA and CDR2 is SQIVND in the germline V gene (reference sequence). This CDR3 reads CASSDGFTGELFF. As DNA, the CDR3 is TGTGCCAGTAGTGACGGGTTCACCGGGGAGCTGTTTTTT.

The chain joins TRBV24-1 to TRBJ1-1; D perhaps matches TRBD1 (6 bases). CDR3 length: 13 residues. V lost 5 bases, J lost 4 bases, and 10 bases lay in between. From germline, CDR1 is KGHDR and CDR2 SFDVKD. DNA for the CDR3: TGTGCCACCAGTGTACAGGGAGGCACTGAAGCTTTCTTT. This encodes CATSVQGGTEAFF.

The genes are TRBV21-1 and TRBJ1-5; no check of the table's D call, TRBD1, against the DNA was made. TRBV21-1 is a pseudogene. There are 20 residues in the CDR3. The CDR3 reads CASSIPLPGQDLYSNQPQHF. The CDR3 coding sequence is TGTGCCAGCAGCATACCCTTGCCGGGACAGGACCTCTATAGCAATCAGCCCCAGCATTTT.

Here the CDR3 DNA reads TGTGCCAGCAGCCAAGGGACAACCAAAAACATTCAGTACTTC. Amino acid sequence: CASSQGTTKNIQYF. The chain has TRBV14 and TRBJ2-4; TRBD1 might be the D (5 bases). This CDR3 region has 14 residues. The germline V gene encodes CDR1 SGHDN and CDR2 FVKESK. Trimming cost V 1 base and J 2 bases, with 6 bases left between them.

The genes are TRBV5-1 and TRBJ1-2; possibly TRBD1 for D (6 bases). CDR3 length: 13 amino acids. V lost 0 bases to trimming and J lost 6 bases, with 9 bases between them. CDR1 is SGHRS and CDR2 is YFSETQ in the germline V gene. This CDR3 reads CASSLVQGNGYTF. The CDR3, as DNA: TGCGCCAGCAGCTTGGTGCAGGGGAATGGCTACACCTTC.

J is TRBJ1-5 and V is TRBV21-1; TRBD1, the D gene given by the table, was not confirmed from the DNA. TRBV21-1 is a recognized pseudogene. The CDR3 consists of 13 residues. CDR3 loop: CASSTGSNQPQHF. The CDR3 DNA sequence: TGTGCCAGCAGCACAGGGTCCAATCAGCCCCAGCATTTT.

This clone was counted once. CDR3 in DNA: TGTGCCAGCATAGGGCCCGGGCCCGAGGATCCGAACACCGGGGAGCTGTTTTTT. Translation gives CASIGPGPEDPNTGELFF. The chain recombines TRBV19 with TRBJ2-2; the D is unclear. V shed 9 bases and J shed 0 bases, with 23 bases lying between them. The CDR3 sequence is 18 residues long. The germline CDR1 and CDR2 sequences are LNHDA and SQIVND (reference sequence).

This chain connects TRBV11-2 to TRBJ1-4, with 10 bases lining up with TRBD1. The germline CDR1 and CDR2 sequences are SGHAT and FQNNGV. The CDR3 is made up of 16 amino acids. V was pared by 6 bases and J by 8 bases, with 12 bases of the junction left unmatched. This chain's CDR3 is CASRIAGQGRSEKLFF. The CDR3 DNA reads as TGTGCCAGCAGGATCGCGGGACAGGGGCGAAGCGAAAAACTGTTTTTT.

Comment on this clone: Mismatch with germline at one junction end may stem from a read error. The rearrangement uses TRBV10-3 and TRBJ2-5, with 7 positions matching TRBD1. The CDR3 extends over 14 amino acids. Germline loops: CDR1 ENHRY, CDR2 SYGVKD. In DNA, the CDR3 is TGTGCCATCACTCGGGACAGCGACCAGGAGACCCAGTACTTC. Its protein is CAITRDSDQETQYF.

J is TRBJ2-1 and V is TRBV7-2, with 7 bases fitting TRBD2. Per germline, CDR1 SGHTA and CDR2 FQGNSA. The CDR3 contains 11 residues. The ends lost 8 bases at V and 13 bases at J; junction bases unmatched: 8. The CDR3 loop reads CASRAGEGQFF. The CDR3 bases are TGTGCCAGCCGGGCGGGGGAGGGACAGTTCTTC.

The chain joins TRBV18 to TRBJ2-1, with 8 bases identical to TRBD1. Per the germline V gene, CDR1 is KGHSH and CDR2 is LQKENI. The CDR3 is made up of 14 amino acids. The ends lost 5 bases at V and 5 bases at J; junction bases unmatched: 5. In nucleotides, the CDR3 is TGTGCCAGCTCAAGCTGGGACAGGAACAATGAGCAGTTCTTC. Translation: CASSSWDRNNEQFF.

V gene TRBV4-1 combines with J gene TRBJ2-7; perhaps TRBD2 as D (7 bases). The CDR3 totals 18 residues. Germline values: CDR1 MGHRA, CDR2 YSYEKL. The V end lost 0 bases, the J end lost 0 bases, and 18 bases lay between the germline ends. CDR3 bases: TGCGCCAGCAGCCAAGAGAGGACGGCGGGGGCCCTCTCCTACGAGCAGTACTTC. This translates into CASSQERTAGALSYEQYF.

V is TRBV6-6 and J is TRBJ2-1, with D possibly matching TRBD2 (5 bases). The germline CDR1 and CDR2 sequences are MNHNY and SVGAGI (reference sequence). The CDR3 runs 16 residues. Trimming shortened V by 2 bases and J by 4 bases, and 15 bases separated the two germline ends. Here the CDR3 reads CASSYGRTQLYNEQFF. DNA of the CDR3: TGTGCCAGCAGTTACGGGAGAACCCAACTATACAATGAGCAGTTCTTC.

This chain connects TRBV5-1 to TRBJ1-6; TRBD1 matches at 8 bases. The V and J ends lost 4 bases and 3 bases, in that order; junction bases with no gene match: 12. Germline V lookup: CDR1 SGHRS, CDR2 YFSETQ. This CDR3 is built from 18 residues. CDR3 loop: CASSLFGQGSFYNSPLHF. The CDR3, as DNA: TGCGCCAGCAGCCTGTTCGGACAGGGCTCTTTCTATAATTCACCCCTCCACTTT.

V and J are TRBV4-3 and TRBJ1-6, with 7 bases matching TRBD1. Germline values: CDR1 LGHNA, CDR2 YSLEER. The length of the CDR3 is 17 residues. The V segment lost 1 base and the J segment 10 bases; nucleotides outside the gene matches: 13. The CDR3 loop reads CASSQVATGIGDSPLHF. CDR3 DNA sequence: TGCGCCAGCAGCCAAGTGGCGACAGGGATCGGTGACTCACCCCTCCACTTT.

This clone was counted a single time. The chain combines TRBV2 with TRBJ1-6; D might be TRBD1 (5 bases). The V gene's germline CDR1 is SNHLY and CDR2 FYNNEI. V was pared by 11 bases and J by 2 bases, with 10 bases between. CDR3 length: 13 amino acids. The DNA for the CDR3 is TGTGCCCGCGGGGGAACCTATAATTCACCCCTCCACTTT. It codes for CARGGTYNSPLHF.

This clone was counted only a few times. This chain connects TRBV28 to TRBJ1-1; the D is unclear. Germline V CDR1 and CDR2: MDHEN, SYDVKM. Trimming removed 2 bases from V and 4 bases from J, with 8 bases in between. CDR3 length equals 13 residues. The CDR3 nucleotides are TGTGCCAGCAGTTTAAGCTTTTCCACTGAAGCTTTCTTT. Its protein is CASSLSFSTEAFF. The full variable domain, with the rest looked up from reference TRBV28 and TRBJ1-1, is DVKVTQSSRYLVKRTGEKVFLECVQDMDHENMFWYRQDPGLGLRLIYFSYDVKMKEKGDIPEGYSVSREKKERFSLILESASTNQTSMYLCASSLSFSTEAFFGQGTRLTVV.

CDR3 DNA: TGTGCCAGCAGTTATCTTTCCGGGGGGAACTATGGCTACACCTTC. The encoded protein is CASSYLSGGNYGYTF. V usage is TRBV6-5 and J usage is TRBJ1-2; D perhaps matches TRBD1 (5 bases). Deletions cut 3 bases from V and 2 bases from J, with 13 bases between. Germline CDR1 and CDR2: MNHEY and SVGAGI. CDR3 length: 15 amino acids.

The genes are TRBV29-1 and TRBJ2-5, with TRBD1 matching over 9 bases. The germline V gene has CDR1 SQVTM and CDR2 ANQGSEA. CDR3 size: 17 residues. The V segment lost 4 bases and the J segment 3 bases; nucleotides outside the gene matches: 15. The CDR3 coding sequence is TGCAGCGTTGGCCCTAGACAGGGGGTACAGACCAAAGAGACCCAGTACTTC. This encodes CSVGPRQGVQTKETQYF.

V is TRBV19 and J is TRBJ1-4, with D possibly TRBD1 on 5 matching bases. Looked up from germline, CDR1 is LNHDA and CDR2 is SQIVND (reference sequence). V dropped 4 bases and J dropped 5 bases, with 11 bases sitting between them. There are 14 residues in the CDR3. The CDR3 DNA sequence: TGTGCCAGTAGTACCACAGGAGAGAATGAAAAACTGTTTTTT. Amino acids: CASSTTGENEKLFF. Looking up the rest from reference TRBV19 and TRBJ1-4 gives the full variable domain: DGGITQSPKYLFRKEGQNVTLSCEQNLNHDAMYWYRQDPGQGLRLIYYSQIVNDFQKGDIAEGYSVSREKKESFPLTVTSAQKNPTAFYLCASSTTGENEKLFFGSGTQLSVL.

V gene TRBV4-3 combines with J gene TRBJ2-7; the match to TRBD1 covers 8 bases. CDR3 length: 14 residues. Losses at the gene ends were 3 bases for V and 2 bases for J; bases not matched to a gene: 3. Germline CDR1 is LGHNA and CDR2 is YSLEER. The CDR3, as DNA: TGCGCCAGCAGCCACGGACAGGGCCCCTACGAGCAGTACTTC. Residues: CASSHGQGPYEQYF.

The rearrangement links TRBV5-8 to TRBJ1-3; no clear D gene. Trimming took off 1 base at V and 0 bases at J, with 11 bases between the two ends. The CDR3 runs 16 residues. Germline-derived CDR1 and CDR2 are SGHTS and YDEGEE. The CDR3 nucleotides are TGTGCCAGCAGCTTGTCGTGGGTGAGCTCTGGAAACACCATATATTTT. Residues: CASSLSWVSSGNTIYF.